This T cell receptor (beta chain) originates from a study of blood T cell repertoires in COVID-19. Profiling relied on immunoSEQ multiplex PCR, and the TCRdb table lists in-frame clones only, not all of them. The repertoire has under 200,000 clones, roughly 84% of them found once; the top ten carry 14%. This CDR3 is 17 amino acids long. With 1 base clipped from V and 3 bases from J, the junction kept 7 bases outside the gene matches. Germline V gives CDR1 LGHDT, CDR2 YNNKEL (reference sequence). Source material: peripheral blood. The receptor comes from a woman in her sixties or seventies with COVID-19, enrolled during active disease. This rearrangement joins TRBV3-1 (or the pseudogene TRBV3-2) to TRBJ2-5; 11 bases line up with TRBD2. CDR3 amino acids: CASSQVTSGRGEETQYF. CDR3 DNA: TGTGCCAGCAGCCAAGTAACTAGCGGGAGAGGAGAAGAGACCCAGTACTTC.